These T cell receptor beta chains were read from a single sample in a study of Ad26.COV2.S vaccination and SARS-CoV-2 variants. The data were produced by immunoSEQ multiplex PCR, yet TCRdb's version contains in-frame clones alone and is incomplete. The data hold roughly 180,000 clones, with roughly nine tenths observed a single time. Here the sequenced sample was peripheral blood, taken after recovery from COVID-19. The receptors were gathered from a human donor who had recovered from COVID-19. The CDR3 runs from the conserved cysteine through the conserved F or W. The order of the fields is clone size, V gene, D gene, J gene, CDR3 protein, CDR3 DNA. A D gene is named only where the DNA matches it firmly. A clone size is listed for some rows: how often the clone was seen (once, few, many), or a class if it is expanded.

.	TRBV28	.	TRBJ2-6	CASSSFRGANVLTF	TGTGCCAGCAGTTCGTTCCGTGGGGCCAACGTCCTGACTTTC
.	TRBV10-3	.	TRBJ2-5	CAISEGETQYF	TGTGCCATCAGTGAGGGGGAGACCCAGTACTTC
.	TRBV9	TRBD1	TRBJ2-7	CASSVEGQNYEQYF	TGTGCCAGCAGCGTAGAGGGACAGAACTACGAGCAGTACTTC
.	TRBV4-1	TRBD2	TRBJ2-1	CASSQERRGAMDEQFF	TGCGCCAGCAGCCAAGAGAGGCGGGGGGCGATGGATGAGCAGTTCTTC
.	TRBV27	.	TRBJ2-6	CASSPRLGPGANVLTF	TGTGCCAGCAGTCCCCGCCTGGGGCCTGGGGCCAACGTCCTGACTTTC
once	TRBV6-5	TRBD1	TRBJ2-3	CASSSPGQADTQYF	TGTGCCAGCAGTTCGCCAGGACAGGCAGATACGCAGTATTTT
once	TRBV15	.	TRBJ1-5	CATSQGPNQPQHF	TGTGCCACCAGCCAAGGCCCCAATCAGCCCCAGCATTTT
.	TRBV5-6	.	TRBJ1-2	CASSWPPGNGYTF	TGTGCCAGCAGCTGGCCCCCCGGGAATGGCTACACCTTC
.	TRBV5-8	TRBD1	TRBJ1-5	CASSPLPRTGLYQPQHF	TGTGCCAGCAGCCCCCTTCCACGGACAGGGTTGTATCAGCCCCAGCATTTT
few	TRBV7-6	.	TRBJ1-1	CASSLVRGAGDTEAFF	TGTGCCAGCAGCTTAGTCCGAGGGGCGGGGGACACTGAAGCTTTCTTT
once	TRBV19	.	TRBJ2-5	CASSLSSVETQYF	TGTGCCAGTAGTCTGTCTAGCGTAGAGACCCAGTACTTC
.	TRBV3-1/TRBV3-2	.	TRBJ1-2	CASSQGGPLNYGYTF	TGTGCCAGCAGCCAAGGGGGGCCATTAAACTATGGCTACACCTTC
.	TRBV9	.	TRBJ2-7	CASSVGDYSYEQYF	TGTGCCAGCAGCGTAGGGGATTACTCCTACGAGCAGTACTTC
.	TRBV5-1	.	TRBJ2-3	CASTPPGVADTQYF	TGCGCCAGCACCCCTCCAGGGGTAGCGGATACGCAGTATTTT
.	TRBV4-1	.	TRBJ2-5	CASSQGVRGGQETQYF	TGCGCCAGCAGCCAGGGGGTTCGGGGCGGCCAAGAGACCCAGTACTTC
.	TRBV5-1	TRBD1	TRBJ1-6	CASKRDSDNSPLHF	TGCGCCAGCAAGAGGGACAGCGATAATTCACCCCTCCACTTT
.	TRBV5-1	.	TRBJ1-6	CASSLGQGIGNSPLHF	TGCGCCAGCAGCTTGGGGCAGGGGATTGGTAATTCACCCCTCCACTTT
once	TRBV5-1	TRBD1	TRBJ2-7	CASSLGDRAEKQYF	TGCGCCAGCAGCTTGGGGGACAGGGCCGAGAAGCAGTACTTC
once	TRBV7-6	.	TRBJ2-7	CASSLELSYEQYF	TGTGCCAGCAGCTTAGAACTGTCCTACGAGCAGTACTTC
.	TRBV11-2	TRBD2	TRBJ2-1	CASSFASGKGGEQFF	TGTGCCAGCAGCTTCGCTAGCGGGAAGGGCGGGGAGCAGTTCTTC
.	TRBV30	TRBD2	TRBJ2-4	CAWSRLAGDIQYF	TGTGCCTGGAGCCGACTAGCGGGGGACATTCAGTACTTC
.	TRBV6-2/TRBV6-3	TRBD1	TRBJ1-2	CASSYTTGGHGYTF	TGTGCCAGCAGTTACACGACAGGGGGCCATGGCTACACCTTC
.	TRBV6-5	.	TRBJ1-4	CASSFKGVGEKLFF	TGTGCCAGCAGTTTTAAAGGGGTGGGTGAAAAACTGTTTTTT
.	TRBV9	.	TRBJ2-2	CASSVEAGPLVGTGELFF	TGTGCCAGCAGCGTAGAGGCGGGACCCCTCGTTGGGACCGGGGAGCTGTTTTTT
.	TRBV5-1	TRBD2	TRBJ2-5	CASGGGVSAGQETQYF	TGCGCCAGCGGAGGAGGGGTTTCAGCGGGGCAAGAGACCCAGTACTTC
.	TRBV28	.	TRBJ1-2	CASTSGSSGYTF	TGTGCCAGCACCTCCGGGTCGAGCGGCTACACCTTC
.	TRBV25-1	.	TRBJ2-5	CATSLQGRGETQYF	TGTGCCACCTCTTTACAGGGGCGGGGAGAGACCCAGTACTTC
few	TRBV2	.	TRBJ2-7	CASQHPSAYEQYF	TGTGCCAGCCAACACCCTTCGGCCTACGAGCAGTACTTC
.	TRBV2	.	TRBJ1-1	CASSEADTEAFF	TGTGCCAGCAGTGAAGCGGACACTGAAGCTTTCTTT
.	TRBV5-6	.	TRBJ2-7	CASSLVREQYF	TGTGCCAGCAGCTTGGTGAGGGAGCAGTACTTC
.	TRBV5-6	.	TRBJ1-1	CASSLGPSMNTEAFF	TGTGCCAGCAGCTTGGGTCCGAGCATGAACACTGAAGCTTTCTTT
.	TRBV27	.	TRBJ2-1	CASSFRSYNEQFF	TGTGCCAGCAGTTTTAGGTCCTACAATGAGCAGTTCTTC
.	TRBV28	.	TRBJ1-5	CAARRGNQPQHF	TGTGCCGCCCGGAGGGGCAATCAGCCCCAGCATTTT
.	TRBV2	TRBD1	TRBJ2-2	CASNRGARTGELFF	TGTGCCAGCAACAGGGGAGCACGCACCGGGGAGCTGTTTTTT
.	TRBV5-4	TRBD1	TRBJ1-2	CASSSRGVGYGYTF	TGTGCCAGCAGCTCCAGGGGGGTAGGCTATGGCTACACCTTC
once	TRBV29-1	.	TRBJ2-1	CSVATRSGQGNEQFF	TGCAGCGTCGCGACTCGGAGCGGCCAAGGAAATGAGCAGTTCTTC
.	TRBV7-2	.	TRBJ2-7	CASSPGSASEQYF	TGTGCCAGCAGTCCCGGATCAGCGAGTGAGCAGTACTTC
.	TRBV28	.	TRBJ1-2	CASSSLLAGYTF	TGTGCCAGCAGTTCCCTTCTGGCGGGCTACACCTTC
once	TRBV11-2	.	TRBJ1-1	CASSLGRNTEAFF	TGTGCCAGCAGCTTAGGACGGAACACTGAAGCTTTCTTT
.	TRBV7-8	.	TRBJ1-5	CASSLLMYSNQPQHF	TGTGCCAGCAGCTTATTGATGTATAGCAATCAGCCCCAGCATTTT
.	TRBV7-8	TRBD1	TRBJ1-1	CASSFETGGNTEAFF	TGTGCCAGCAGCTTTGAAACAGGGGGGAACACTGAAGCTTTCTTT
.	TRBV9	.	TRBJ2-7	CASSAGGGPEFYEQYF	TGTGCCAGCAGCGCTGGTGGGGGACCTGAGTTCTACGAGCAGTACTTC
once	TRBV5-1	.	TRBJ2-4	CASSLGVRDSVDKNIQYF	TGCGCCAGCAGCTTGGGGGTCAGGGACTCGGTTGACAAAAACATTCAGTACTTC
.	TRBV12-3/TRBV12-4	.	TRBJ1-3	CASTLGGNTIYF	TGTGCCAGCACTCTGGGGGGAAACACCATATATTTT
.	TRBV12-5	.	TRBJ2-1	CASGLTPGEGQFF	TGTGCTAGTGGTTTGACCCCCGGCGAGGGGCAGTTCTTC
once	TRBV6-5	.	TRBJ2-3	CASMEQWDKDTQYF	TGTGCCAGCATGGAACAGTGGGATAAAGATACGCAGTATTTT
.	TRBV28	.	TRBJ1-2	CASWSLGDYGYTF	TGTGCCAGCTGGTCCCTAGGTGACTATGGCTACACCTTC